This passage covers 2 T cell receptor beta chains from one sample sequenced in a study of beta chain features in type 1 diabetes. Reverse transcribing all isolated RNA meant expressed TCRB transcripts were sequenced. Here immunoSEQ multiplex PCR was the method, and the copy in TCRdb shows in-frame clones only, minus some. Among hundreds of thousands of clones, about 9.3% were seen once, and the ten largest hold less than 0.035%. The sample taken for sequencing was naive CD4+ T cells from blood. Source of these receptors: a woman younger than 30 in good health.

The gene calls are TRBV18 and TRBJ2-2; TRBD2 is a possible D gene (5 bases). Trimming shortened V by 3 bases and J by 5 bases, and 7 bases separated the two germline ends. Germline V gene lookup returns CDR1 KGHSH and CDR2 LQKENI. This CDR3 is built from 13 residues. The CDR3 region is CASSPDSTGELFF. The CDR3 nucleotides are TGTGCCAGCTCACCGGACTCGACCGGGGAGCTGTTTTTT. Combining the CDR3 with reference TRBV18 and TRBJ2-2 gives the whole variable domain NAGVMQNPRHLVRRRGQEARLRCSPMKGHSHVYWYRQLPEEGLKFMVYLQKENIIDESGMPKERFSAEFPKEGPSILRIQQVVRGDSAAYFCASSPDSTGELFFGEGSRLTVL.

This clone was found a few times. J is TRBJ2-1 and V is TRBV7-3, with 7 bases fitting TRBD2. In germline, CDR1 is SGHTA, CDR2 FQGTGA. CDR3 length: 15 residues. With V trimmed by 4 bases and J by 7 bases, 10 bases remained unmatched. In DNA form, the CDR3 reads TGTGCCAGCAGCTCTGGGTTGGGGGGGAGAAATGAGCAGTTCTTC. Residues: CASSSGLGGRNEQFF.